This TCR beta chain was sequenced for a study of post-analysis software for immune sequencing data. Study summary: Several disease courses (relapsing-remitting, secondary progressive and progressive-relapsing) of multiple sclerosis were included.

The length of the CDR3 is 14 residues. V gave up 4 bases and J gave up 0 bases; unmatched junction bases: 0. From germline, CDR1 is DFQATT and CDR2 SNEGSKA (reference sequence). This clonotype occurred a few times. Its antigen is unidentified. Study outcomes and limitations: The five TRBV segments detected at higher frequency in patients than in controls included TRBV5-6, TRBV5-1 and TRBV20-1. Controls showed significantly higher normalized Chao1 diversity than did multiple sclerosis patients.

Included in the TCR beta cDNA libraries were unique molecular identifiers. TCRdb used MiXCR to reprocess the PCR reads, holding one entry per CDR3 protein. Here the sample spans around 710,000 distinct CDR3 sequences, around 42% being singletons. The clonotype comes from a girl aged 5-17 years with multiple sclerosis. V is TRBV20-1 and J is TRBJ2-1; 10 nucleotides line up with TRBD2. Sequenced sample: blood. CDR3 nucleotide sequence: TGCAGTGCTATAGCGGGAGGCTCCTACAATGAGCAGTTCTTC. The encoded protein is CSAIAGGSYNEQFF.